The 5 T cell receptor beta chains listed next were all sequenced from one sample in a study of blood T cell repertoires in COVID-19. Produced via immunoSEQ multiplex PCR; TCRdb's table is partial and in-frame only. The sample includes approximately 200,000 clones, roughly 85% seen only once; the top ten take approximately 10%. The specimen sequenced was PBMCs or T cells enriched from blood (not recorded which). Source of these receptors: a man aged 30 to 39 who had recovered from COVID-19.

This sequence joins TRBV9 and TRBJ1-1, with 7 positions matching TRBD1. The CDR3 is made up of 14 amino acids. The V and J ends lost 3 bases and 5 bases, in that order; junction bases with no gene match: 7. CDR1 SGDLS and CDR2 YYNGEE come from the germline V gene. The CDR3: CASSAAGGYTEAFF. CDR3 DNA sequence: TGTGCCAGCAGCGCAGCAGGGGGTTATACTGAAGCTTTCTTT.

V is TRBV6-2 or TRBV6-3 and J is TRBJ2-5, with D maybe TRBD2 (5 bases). Trimming stripped 2 bases from V and 4 bases from J, with 8 bases between. The CDR3 runs to 13 residues. Germline CDR1 MNHEY, CDR2 SVGEGT. CDR3 amino acids: CASSYELAETQYF. The CDR3 DNA is TGTGCCAGCAGTTACGAGCTAGCAGAGACCCAGTACTTC.

J is TRBJ1-5 and V is TRBV10-3; 9 nucleotides line up with TRBD1. The junction had 7 bases not matched to a gene; V was cut back by 4 bases and J by 3 bases. CDR1 ENHRY and CDR2 SYGVKD come from the germline V gene. CDR3 length: 16 residues. CDR3 sequence (DNA): TGTGCCATCAGTGCGGGACAGGGAGGAGCCAATCAGCCCCAGCATTTT. Amino acids: CAISAGQGGANQPQHF.

The gene calls are TRBV27 and TRBJ2-1; the match to TRBD2 covers 8 bases. Germline trimming cut 8 bases from V and 2 bases from J; bases unmatched to any gene: 5. Germline lookup yields CDR1 MNHEY and CDR2 SMNVEV (reference sequence). The CDR3 has 14 residues. CDR3 sequence: CASLPGGTYNEQFF. The CDR3 DNA is TGTGCCAGCCTACCGGGGGGGACCTACAATGAGCAGTTCTTC.

This clone was found a few times. J is TRBJ1-5 and V is TRBV7-8; TRBD1 is a possible D gene (6 bases). CDR3 length: 17 residues. CDR1 and CDR2 from the germline V gene are SGHVS and FQNEAQ. Trimming stripped 1 base from V and 6 bases from J, with 19 bases between. CDR3 sequence reads: CASSLGKRTVLGQPQHF. In DNA form, the CDR3 reads TGTGCCAGCAGCTTAGGGAAAAGGACAGTTTTAGGTCAGCCCCAGCATTTT. Together with reference TRBV7-8 and TRBJ1-5, the CDR3 gives the full variable domain: GAGVSQSPRYKVAKRGQDVALRCDPISGHVSLFWYQQALGQGPEFLTYFQNEAQLDKSGLPSDRFFAERPEGSVSTLKIQRTQQEDSAVYLCASSLGKRTVLGQPQHFGDGTRLSIL.